The 26 T cell receptor beta chains below all came from one sample that was sequenced in a study of a mutant IDH1 vaccine in newly diagnosed glioma. Their recognized antigens are unknown. Time point: week 5, during vaccination. Every vaccine dose comprised 300 ug of mutant IDH1 20-mer peptide plus topical imiquimod. Only in-frame clones appear in the TCRdb table, and some are missing; sequencing was by immunoSEQ multiplex PCR. The sample holds about 25,000 clones, approximately 80% seen once. Sequenced here: PBMCs, sampled from a glioma patient whose treatment included an IDH1 peptide vaccine. The receptors come from a middle-aged man with glioma.

The rearrangement links TRBV11-3 to TRBJ1-4; weak D call: TRBD1 (6 bases). The germline V gene has CDR1 SGHNT and CDR2 YENEEA. V was shortened by 5 bases and J by 8 bases, with 18 bases between the two germline ends. The CDR3 totals 15 residues. DNA for the CDR3: TGTGCCAGCAGCGCCTACAGGGACTTGGAAGAAAAACTGTTTTTT. This codes for CASSAYRDLEEKLFF.

The CDR3 DNA reads as TGCGCCAGCAGCCCACAAGGGGGTGAACAGCCCCAGCATTTT. Translating gives CASSPQGGEQPQHF. V gene TRBV5-1 combines with J gene TRBJ1-5; D may be TRBD1 (6 bases). The CDR3 totals 14 residues. Trimming removed 4 bases from V and 7 bases from J, with 15 bases in between. Germline loops: CDR1 SGHRS, CDR2 YFSETQ.

The chain links TRBV19 to TRBJ2-6; D possibly corresponds to TRBD2 (6 bases). V was shortened by 6 bases and J by 0 bases, with 9 bases between the two germline ends. CDR3 length: 15 amino acids. Germline-derived CDR1 and CDR2 are LNHDA and SQIVND (reference sequence). CDR3 residues: CASRIGGSGANVLTF. DNA for the CDR3: TGTGCCAGTAGGATCGGGGGCTCTGGGGCCAACGTCCTGACTTTC.

This chain connects TRBV7-2 to TRBJ2-2; 7 bases fit TRBD1. V shed 7 bases and J 5 bases; nucleotides not matched to a gene: 7. The CDR3 contains 14 residues. Looked up from germline, CDR1 is SGHTA and CDR2 is FQGNSA. This chain's CDR3 is CASTLRQGTGELFF. DNA for the CDR3: TGTGCCAGCACCCTTCGACAGGGAACCGGGGAGCTGTTTTTT.

The V gene is TRBV10-1, the J gene TRBJ1-1; possibly TRBD1 for D (5 bases). Trimming cost V 6 bases and J 8 bases, with 13 bases left between them. This CDR3 has 12 amino acids. The germline V gene encodes CDR1 WNHNN and CDR2 SYGVQD (reference sequence). CDR3 protein: CASSGPGGEAFF. Here the CDR3 DNA reads TGCGCCAGCAGCGGACCTGGGGGGGAAGCTTTCTTT.

This chain joins TRBV5-6 and TRBJ2-1; no clear D gene. The CDR3 extends over 18 amino acids. Germline V gives CDR1 SGHDT, CDR2 YYEEEE. V was shortened by 5 bases and J by 0 bases, with 21 bases between the two germline ends. CDR3 sequence reads: CASSLFRGPGGSYNEQFF. The CDR3 region has the DNA TGTGCCAGCAGTCTATTTAGAGGACCCGGCGGCTCCTACAATGAGCAGTTCTTC. The full variable domain, completed using reference TRBV5-6 and TRBJ2-1, is DAGVTQSPTHLIKTRGQQVTLRCSPKSGHDTVSWYQQALGQGPQFIFQYYEEEERQRGNFPDRFSGHQFPNYSSELNVNALLLGDSALYLCASSLFRGPGGSYNEQFFGPGTRLTVL.

The chain has TRBV11-2 and TRBJ2-1; TRBD2 agrees at 9 bases. This CDR3 region has 15 residues. J was trimmed by 4 bases and V by 5 bases; bases with no gene match: 6. Germline CDR1 is SGHAT and CDR2 is FQNNGV. The CDR3 DNA reads as TGTGCCAGCAGCCTCGGACTAGCGCCATACAATGAGCAGTTCTTC. This codes for CASSLGLAPYNEQFF.

The chain has TRBV7-8 and TRBJ1-2; D unresolved. CDR1 is SGHVS, CDR2 FQNEAQ, per germline. The ends were cut back, 5 bases at V and 5 bases at J, with 18 bases in the middle. The CDR3 totals 15 residues. CDR3 DNA sequence: TGTGCCAGCAGCCGCCCCGGAGATATTTGGTATGGCTACACCTTC. This translates into CASSRPGDIWYGYTF.

The chain combines TRBV6-5 with TRBJ2-5, with 13 bases fitting TRBD2. With the DNA end fitting TRBJ2-7 better, the J assignment may be wrong. Germline values: CDR1 MNHEY, CDR2 SVGAGI. The CDR3 extends over 14 amino acids. CDR3 DNA: TGTGCCACTAAACCCGGACTAGCGGGAGACGAGCAGTACTTC. Protein: CATKPGLAGDEQYF.

The chain uses TRBV27 and TRBJ1-2, with 9 nucleotides matching TRBD1. Germline CDR1 and CDR2: MNHEY and SMNVEV (reference sequence). This CDR3 is built from 13 residues. V lost 6 bases and J lost 8; bases outside the gene matches: 7. CDR3 DNA: TGTGCCAGCAGGTTTTACGGACAGGGGGGCTACACCTTC. This codes for CASRFYGQGGYTF.

This rearrangement joins TRBV28 to TRBJ1-2, with D unresolved. The V gene lost 7 bases and the J gene lost 8 bases, with 14 bases spanning the gap. The CDR3 covers 12 residues. CDR1 is MDHEN, CDR2 SYDVKM, per germline. The chain's CDR3 is CASTLGRRGYTF. The CDR3 nucleotides are TGTGCCAGCACCCTAGGGCGCCGGGGCTACACCTTC.

The J gene is TRBJ2-5, the V gene TRBV5-1, with a tentative D call TRBD1 (6 bases). Germline V CDR1 and CDR2: SGHRS, YFSETQ. The CDR3 has 13 residues. The germline V and J ends were trimmed by 7 bases and 4 bases, with 14 bases remaining between them. CDR3 in DNA: TGCGCCAGCTATACCAGGGGTGGAGAGACCCAGTACTTC. Protein product: CASYTRGGETQYF.

The chain has TRBV4-3 and TRBJ2-1; 15 bases fit TRBD2. The V segment lost 2 bases and the J segment 0 bases; nucleotides outside the gene matches: 5. The CDR3 runs to 19 residues. Germline V gives CDR1 LGHNA, CDR2 YSLEER. The CDR3 is CASSQILGLAGGSYNEQFF. Written as DNA, the CDR3 is TGCGCCAGCAGCCAAATATTGGGACTAGCGGGAGGCTCCTACAATGAGCAGTTCTTC.

CDR3 sequence (DNA): TGTGCCAGCAGTTACGGGTCTGAGGAGACTGGCGGCTACACCTTC. Translated, it gives CASSYGSEETGGYTF. This rearrangement joins TRBV6-6 to TRBJ1-2; D uncertain. The CDR3 has 15 residues. The V end was cut by 2 bases, the J end by 8 bases, with 18 bases between. Germline values: CDR1 MNHNY, CDR2 SVGAGI (reference sequence).

The rearrangement joins TRBV7-9 to TRBJ1-4; no definite D call. CDR1 is SEHNR, CDR2 FQNEAQ, per germline (reference sequence). The CDR3 covers 14 residues. Trimming stripped 7 bases from V and 7 bases from J, with 16 bases between. CDR3 DNA sequence: TGTGCCAGCACGAGGATTGGAGGGAGTGAAAAACTGTTTTTT. It is translated as CASTRIGGSEKLFF.

The rearrangement joins TRBV10-3 to TRBJ1-2; no clear D. V dropped 7 bases and J dropped 5 bases, with 20 bases sitting between them. The length of the CDR3 is 15 residues. Germline V gives CDR1 ENHRY, CDR2 SYGVKD. The CDR3 DNA sequence: TGTGCCATCACCGACCCCCGGAGCAGTTCATATGGCTACACCTTC. Amino acids: CAITDPRSSSYGYTF.

This chain uses TRBV5-4 with TRBJ1-2; D may be TRBD1 (5 bases). Trimming shortened V by 1 base and J by 4 bases, and 11 bases separated the two germline ends. The CDR3 consists of 14 residues. Per the germline V gene, CDR1 is SGHNT and CDR2 is YYREEE (reference sequence). Here the CDR3 DNA reads TGTGCCAGCAGCTTGCCGGGGCAACTCTATGGCTACACCTTC. Translation gives CASSLPGQLYGYTF.

This clone was seen a few times. The chain carries TRBV7-2 and TRBJ2-1; D unclear. The V end lost 3 bases, the J end lost 9 bases, and 9 bases lay between the germline ends. Germline loops: CDR1 SGHTA, CDR2 FQGNSA. There are 12 residues in the CDR3. Written as DNA, the CDR3 is TGTGCCAGCAGCTTCGGGTCTAGTGAGCAGTTCTTC. It encodes CASSFGSSEQFF.

This clone is medium-sized within its sample. This chain uses TRBV18 with TRBJ1-5; unclear D gene. The CDR3 is made up of 16 amino acids. Germline V gene sequence: CDR1 KGHSH, CDR2 LQKENI. V lost 3 bases to trimming and J lost 3 bases, with 15 bases between them. Here the CDR3 reads CASSPPWPTPNQPQHF. DNA for the CDR3: TGTGCCAGCTCACCGCCCTGGCCCACACCCAATCAGCCCCAGCATTTT.

This chain uses TRBV19 with TRBJ1-2; 7 positions agree with TRBD1. The CDR3 length is 13 residues. The germline gives CDR1 LNHDA, CDR2 SQIVND (reference sequence). The J segment lost 3 bases and the V segment lost 7 bases, leaving 5 bases of the junction unmatched. The DNA for the CDR3 is TGTGCCAGTAAGGGGACAGAGTACTATGGCTACACCTTC. Translated, it gives CASKGTEYYGYTF.

V usage is TRBV7-2 and J usage is TRBJ2-5, with D maybe TRBD1 (6 bases). The CDR3 is 14 residues long. Germline assignment: CDR1 SGHTA and CDR2 FQGNSA. Trimming took 6 bases from V and 1 from J, leaving 12 bases between them. The CDR3 here is CASRLQGAQETQYF. As DNA, the CDR3 is TGTGCCAGCAGGCTACAGGGAGCCCAAGAGACCCAGTACTTC.

By sample share, this clone is medium-sized. This chain joins TRBV7-6 and TRBJ2-1; D not certain. There are 13 residues in the CDR3. The V gene's germline CDR1 is SGHVS and CDR2 FNYEAQ. Deletions cut 11 bases from V and 1 base from J, with 12 bases between. CDR3 nucleotides: TGTGCCGTCGGAAGCGCATCCTACAATGAGCAGTTCTTC. Translating it yields CAVGSASYNEQFF.

CDR3 residues: CASNDGQVGYEQYV. CDR3 nucleotides: TGTGCCAGCAACGACGGCCAGGTGGGCTACGAGCAGTACGTC. This chain joins TRBV6-6 and TRBJ2-7; D remains ambiguous. The length of the CDR3 is 14 residues. From germline, CDR1 is MNHNY and CDR2 SVGAGI (reference sequence). V lost 7 bases, J lost 3 bases, and 16 bases lay in between.

The chain joins TRBV7-2 to TRBJ1-1; a possible D gene is TRBD1 (5 bases). Germline CDR1 is SGHTA and CDR2 is FQGNSA. The CDR3 sequence is 14 residues long. Between the trimmed V and J ends, which lost 5 bases and 1 base, there was a span of 11 bases. In DNA form, the CDR3 reads TGTGCCAGCAGCCGGACTAGGGGGAACACTGAAGCTTTCTTT. Protein: CASSRTRGNTEAFF.

The chain links TRBV18 to TRBJ1-3; D remains unclear. Germline CDR1 and CDR2: KGHSH and LQKENI. V was shortened by 5 bases and J by 0 bases, with 14 bases between the two germline ends. The CDR3 is 16 amino acids. CDR3 in amino acids: CASSSDWLSSGNTIYF. CDR3 in DNA: TGTGCCAGCTCATCCGATTGGCTAAGCTCTGGAAACACCATATATTTT.

Only a few counts were recorded for this clone. This chain uses TRBV5-1 with TRBJ1-6; 9 nucleotides line up with TRBD1. Germline values: CDR1 SGHRS, CDR2 YFSETQ. The CDR3 runs to 16 residues. The trim removed 0 bases at V and 11 bases at J, leaving 9 bases unmatched. The CDR3 DNA sequence: TGCGCCAGCAGCTTGGCGGGGGGACAGGGAGTGGCACCCCTCCACTTT. This translates into CASSLAGGQGVAPLHF.